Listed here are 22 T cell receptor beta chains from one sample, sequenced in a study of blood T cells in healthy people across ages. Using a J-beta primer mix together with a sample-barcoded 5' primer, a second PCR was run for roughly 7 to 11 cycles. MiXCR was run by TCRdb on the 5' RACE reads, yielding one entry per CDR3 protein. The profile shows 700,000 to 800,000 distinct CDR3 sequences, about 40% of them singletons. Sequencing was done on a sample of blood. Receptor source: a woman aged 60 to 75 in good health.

The CDR3, as DNA: TGCGCCAGCAGTGAGTCATCAGGGGCCGCGGGGTATGGCTACACCTTC. Translation: CASSESSGAAGYGYTF. The gene calls are TRBV10-2 and TRBJ1-2, with D possibly being TRBD1 (6 bases). Trimming took off 0 bases at V and 5 bases at J, with 16 bases between the two ends. The CDR3 is 16 amino acids. The germline gives CDR1 WSHSY, CDR2 SAAADI.

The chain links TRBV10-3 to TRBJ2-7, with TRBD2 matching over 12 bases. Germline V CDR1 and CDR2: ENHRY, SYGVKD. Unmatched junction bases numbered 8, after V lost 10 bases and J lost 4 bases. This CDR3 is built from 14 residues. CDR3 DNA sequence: TGTGCCACCAGCCCTAGCGGGGGGGCTTACGAGCAGTACTTC. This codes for CATSPSGGAYEQYF.

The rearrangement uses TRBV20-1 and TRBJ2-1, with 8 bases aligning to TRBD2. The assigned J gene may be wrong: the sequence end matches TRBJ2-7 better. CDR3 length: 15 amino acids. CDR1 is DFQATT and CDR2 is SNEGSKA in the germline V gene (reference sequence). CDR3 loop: CSAPLAGNYYNEQYF. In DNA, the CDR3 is TGCAGTGCTCCATTAGCGGGGAACTACTACAATGAGCAGTACTTC.

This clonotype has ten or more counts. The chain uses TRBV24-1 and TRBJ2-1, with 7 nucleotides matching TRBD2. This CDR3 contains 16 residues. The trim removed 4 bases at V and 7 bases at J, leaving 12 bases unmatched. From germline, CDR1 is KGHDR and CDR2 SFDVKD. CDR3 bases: TGTGCCACCAGTGACCCCGGGGTAGCGGGCCTAAATGAGCAGTTCTTC. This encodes CATSDPGVAGLNEQFF.

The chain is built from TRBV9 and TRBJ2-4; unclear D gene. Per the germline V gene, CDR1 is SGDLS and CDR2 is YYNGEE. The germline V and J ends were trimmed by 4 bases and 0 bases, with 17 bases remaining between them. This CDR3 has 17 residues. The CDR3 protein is CASSYPPPGLAKNIQYF. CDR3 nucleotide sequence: TGTGCCAGCAGCTATCCGCCCCCTGGTCTAGCCAAAAACATTCAGTACTTC. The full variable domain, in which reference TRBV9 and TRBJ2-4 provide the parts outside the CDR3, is DSGVTQTPKHLITATGQRVTLRCSPRSGDLSVYWYQQSLDQGLQFLIQYYNGEERAKGNILERFSAQQFPDLHSELNLSSLELGDSALYFCASSYPPPGLAKNIQYFGAGTRLSVL.

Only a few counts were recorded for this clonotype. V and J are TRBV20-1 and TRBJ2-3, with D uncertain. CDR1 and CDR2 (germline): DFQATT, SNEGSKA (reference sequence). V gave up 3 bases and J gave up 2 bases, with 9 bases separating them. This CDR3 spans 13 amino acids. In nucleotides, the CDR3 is TGCAGTGCTAGCCCCCCAAACACAGATACGCAGTATTTT. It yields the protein CSASPPNTDTQYF.

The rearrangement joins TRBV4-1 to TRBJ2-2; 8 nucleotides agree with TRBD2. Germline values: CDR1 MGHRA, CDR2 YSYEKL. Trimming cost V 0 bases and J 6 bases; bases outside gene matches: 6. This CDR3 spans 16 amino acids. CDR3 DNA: TGCGCCAGCAGCCAAGATCTTCGGGGGGGCCCCGGGGAGCTGTTTTTT. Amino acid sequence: CASSQDLRGGPGELFF.

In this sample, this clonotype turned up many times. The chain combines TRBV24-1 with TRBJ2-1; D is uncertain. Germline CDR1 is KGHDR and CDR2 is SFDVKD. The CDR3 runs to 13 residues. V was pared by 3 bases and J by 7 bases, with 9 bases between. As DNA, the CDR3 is TGTGCCACCAGTGATCCCCCGCGGAATGAGCAGTTCTTC. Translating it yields CATSDPPRNEQFF.

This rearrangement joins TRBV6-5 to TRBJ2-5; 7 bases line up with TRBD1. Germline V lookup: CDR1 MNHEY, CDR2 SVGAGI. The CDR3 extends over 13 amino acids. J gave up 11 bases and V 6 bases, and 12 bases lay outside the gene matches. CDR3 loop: CASRQPEQGRQYF. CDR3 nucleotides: TGTGCCAGCAGACAACCTGAACAGGGGCGGCAGTACTTC.

The CDR3 loop is CASSLDRWEETQYF. CDR3 sequence (DNA): TGCGCCAGCAGCCTCGACAGGTGGGAGGAGACCCAGTACTTC. The chain joins TRBV4-3 to TRBJ2-5; D is perhaps TRBD1 (6 bases). The CDR3 has 14 amino acids. The germline V gene encodes CDR1 LGHNA and CDR2 YSLEER. V lost 4 bases, J lost 5 bases, and 14 bases lay in between.

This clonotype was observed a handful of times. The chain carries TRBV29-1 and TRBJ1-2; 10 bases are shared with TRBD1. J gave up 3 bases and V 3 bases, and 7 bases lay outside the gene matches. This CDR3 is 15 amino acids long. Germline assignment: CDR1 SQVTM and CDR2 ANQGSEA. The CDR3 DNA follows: TGCAGCGTTGAGTCGGGGACAGGGGCCTACTATGGCTACACCTTC. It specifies CSVESGTGAYYGYTF. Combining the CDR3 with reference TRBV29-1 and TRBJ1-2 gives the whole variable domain SAVISQKPSRDICQRGTSLTIQCQVDSQVTMMFWYRQQPGQSLTLIATANQGSEATYESGFVIDKFPISRPNLTFSTLTVSNMSPEDSSIYLCSVESGTGAYYGYTFGSGTRLTVV.

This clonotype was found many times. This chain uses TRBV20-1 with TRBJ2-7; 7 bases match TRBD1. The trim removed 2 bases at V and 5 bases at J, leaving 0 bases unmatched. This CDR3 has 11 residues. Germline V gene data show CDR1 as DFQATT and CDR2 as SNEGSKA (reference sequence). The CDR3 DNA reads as TGCAGTGCTAGACAGGGGGACGAGCAGTACTTC. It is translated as CSARQGDEQYF.

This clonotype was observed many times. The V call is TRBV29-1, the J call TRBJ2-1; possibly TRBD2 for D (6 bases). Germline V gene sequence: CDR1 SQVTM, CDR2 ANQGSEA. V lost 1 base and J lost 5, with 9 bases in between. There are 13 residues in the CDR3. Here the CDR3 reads CSVEASANNEQFF. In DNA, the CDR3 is TGCAGCGTTGAAGCTAGCGCGAACAATGAGCAGTTCTTC.

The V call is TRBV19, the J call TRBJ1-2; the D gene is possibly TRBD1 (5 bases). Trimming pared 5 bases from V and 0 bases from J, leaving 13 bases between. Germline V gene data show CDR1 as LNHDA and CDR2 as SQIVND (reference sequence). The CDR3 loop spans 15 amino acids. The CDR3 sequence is CASSSRDVSNYGYTF. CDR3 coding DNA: TGTGCCAGTAGTTCCCGGGACGTCTCTAACTATGGCTACACCTTC.

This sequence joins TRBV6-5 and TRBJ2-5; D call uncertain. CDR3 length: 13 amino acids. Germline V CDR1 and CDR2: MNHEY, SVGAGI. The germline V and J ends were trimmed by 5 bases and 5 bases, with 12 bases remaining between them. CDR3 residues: CASSTRVGETQYF. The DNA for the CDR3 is TGTGCCAGCAGTACTCGGGTGGGGGAGACCCAGTACTTC.

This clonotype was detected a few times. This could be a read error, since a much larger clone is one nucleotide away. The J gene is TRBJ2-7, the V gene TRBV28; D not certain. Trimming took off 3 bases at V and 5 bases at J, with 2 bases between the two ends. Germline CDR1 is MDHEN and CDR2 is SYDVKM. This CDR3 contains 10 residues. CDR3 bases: TGTGCCAGCAGTTTTAACGAGCAGTACTTC. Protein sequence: CASSFNEQYF. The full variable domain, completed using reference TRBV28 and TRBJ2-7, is DVKVTQSSRYLVKRTGEKVFLECVQDMDHENMFWYRQDPGLGLRLIYFSYDVKMKEKGDIPEGYSVSREKKERFSLILESASTNQTSMYLCASSFNEQYFGPGTRLTVT.

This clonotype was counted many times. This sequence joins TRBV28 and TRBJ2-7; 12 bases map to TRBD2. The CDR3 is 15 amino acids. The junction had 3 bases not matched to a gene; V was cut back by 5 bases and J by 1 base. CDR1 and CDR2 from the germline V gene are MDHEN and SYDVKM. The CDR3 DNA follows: TGTGCCAGCAGTCGGACTAGCGGGATTTCCTACGAGCAGTACTTC. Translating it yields CASSRTSGISYEQYF.

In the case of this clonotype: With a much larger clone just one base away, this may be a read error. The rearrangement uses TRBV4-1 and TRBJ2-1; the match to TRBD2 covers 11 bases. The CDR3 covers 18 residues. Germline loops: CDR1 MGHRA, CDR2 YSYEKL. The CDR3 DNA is TGCGCCAGCAGCCAAGATTCCCCACGACTAGCGGGGTTCAATGAGCGGTTCTTC. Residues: CASSQDSPRLAGFNERFF.

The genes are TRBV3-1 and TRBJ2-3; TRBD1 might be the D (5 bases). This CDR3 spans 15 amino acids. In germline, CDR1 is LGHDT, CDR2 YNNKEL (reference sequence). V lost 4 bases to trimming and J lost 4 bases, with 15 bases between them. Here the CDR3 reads CASSPGAGYADTQYF. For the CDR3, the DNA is TGTGCCAGCAGCCCCGGTGCAGGGTACGCAGATACGCAGTATTTT.

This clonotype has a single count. The CDR3 coding sequence is TGTGCCAGCTCACCCCCGGGACACCCGAACACTGAAGCTTTCTTT. Amino acids: CASSPPGHPNTEAFF. This chain links TRBV18 with TRBJ1-1; a possible D gene is TRBD1 (6 bases). The CDR3 runs 15 residues. From germline, CDR1 is KGHSH and CDR2 LQKENI. V was trimmed by 3 bases and J by 1 base, leaving 12 bases between them.

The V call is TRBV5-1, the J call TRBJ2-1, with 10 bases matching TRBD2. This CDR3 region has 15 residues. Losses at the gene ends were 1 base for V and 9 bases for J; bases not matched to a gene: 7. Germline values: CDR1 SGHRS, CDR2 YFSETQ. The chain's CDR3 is CASSLRLAGDGEQFF. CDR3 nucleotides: TGCGCCAGCAGCTTGAGGCTAGCGGGAGACGGTGAGCAGTTCTTC.

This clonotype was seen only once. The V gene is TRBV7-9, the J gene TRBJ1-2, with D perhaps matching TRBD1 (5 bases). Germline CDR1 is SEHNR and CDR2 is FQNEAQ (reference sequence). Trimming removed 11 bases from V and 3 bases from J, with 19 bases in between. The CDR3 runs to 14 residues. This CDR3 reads CAVGQPNRDYGYTF. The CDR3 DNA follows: TGTGCCGTGGGGCAGCCTAACCGGGACTATGGCTACACCTTC.